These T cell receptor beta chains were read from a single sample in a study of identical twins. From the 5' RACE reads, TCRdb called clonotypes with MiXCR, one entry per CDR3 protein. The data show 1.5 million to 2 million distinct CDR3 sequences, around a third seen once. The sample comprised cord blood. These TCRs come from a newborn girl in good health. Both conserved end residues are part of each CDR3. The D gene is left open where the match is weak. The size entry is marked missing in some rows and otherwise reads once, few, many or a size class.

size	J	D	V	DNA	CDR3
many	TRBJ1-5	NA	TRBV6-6	TGTGCCAGCAGTTACGGCTATAGCAATCAGCCCCAGCATTTT	CASSYGYSNQPQHF
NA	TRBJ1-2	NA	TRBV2	TGTGCCAGCAGTCCACAGGGAATTCCTAACTATGGCTACACCTTC	CASSPQGIPNYGYTF
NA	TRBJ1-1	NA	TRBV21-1	TGTGCCAGCGTTTGTGTCAGGGGAAGGGGGACTGAAGCTTTCTTT	CASVCVRGRGTEAFF
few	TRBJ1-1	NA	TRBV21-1	TGTGCCAGCCCTACAGGGGCCACTGAAGCTTTCTTT	CASPTGATEAFF
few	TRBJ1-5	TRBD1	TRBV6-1	TGTGCCAGCAGTAAGACAGGGGAGCATCAGCCCCAGCATTTT	CASSKTGEHQPQHF
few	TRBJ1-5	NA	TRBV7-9	TGTGCCAGCAGCTTACAAACATGGACAGTAAGCAATCAGCCCCAGCATTTT	CASSLQTWTVSNQPQHF
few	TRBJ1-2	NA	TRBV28	TGTGCCAGCAGTTTATACGCCAGACCTAACTATGGCTACACCTTC	CASSLYARPNYGYTF
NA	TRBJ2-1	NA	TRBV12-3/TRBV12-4	TGTGCCAGCAGTTTCGAGTCGCGGGTGAGCTCCTACAATGAGCAGTTCTTC	CASSFESRVSSYNEQFF
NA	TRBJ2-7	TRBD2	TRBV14	TGTGCCAGCAGCCAATTAACGGGGGGGCTCTCCTACGAGCAGTACTTC	CASSQLTGGLSYEQYF
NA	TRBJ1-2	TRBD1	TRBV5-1	TGCGCCAGCAGCTTGGGGCCGGACAGGGTTTATGGCTACACCTTC	CASSLGPDRVYGYTF
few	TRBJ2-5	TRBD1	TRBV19	TGTGCCAGTAGTAAAACCGGGACAGTCGATTCTGAGACCCAGTACTTC	CASSKTGTVDSETQYF
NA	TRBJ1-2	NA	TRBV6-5	TGTGCCAGCTACGGCACCCACTATGGCTACACCTTC	CASYGTHYGYTF
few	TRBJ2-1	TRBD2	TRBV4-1	TGCGCCAGCAGCCAAGATCTTCCCAAGATTAGCGGGAGGGCCTTCTCGCCCTACAATGAGCAGTTCTTC	CASSQDLPKISGRAFSPYNEQFF
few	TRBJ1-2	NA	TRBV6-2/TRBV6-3	TGTGCCAGCAGTTCCCCTGGCTACACCTTC	CASSSPGYTF
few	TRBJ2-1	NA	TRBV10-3	TGTGCCATCAGACATAGCGGTAGCTCCTACAATGAGCAGTTCTTC	CAIRHSGSSYNEQFF
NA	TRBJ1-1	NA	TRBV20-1	TGCAGTGCTCGCCCGGCAGGCGGGAACACTGAAGCTTTCTTT	CSARPAGGNTEAFF
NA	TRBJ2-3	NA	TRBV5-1	TGCGCCAGCAGATTGTTGGTGGGACTTCCCACCACAGATACGCAGTATTTT	CASRLLVGLPTTDTQYF
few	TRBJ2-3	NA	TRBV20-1	TGCAGTGCTAGGTTCAGAGCTAGCACAGATACGCAGTATTTT	CSARFRASTDTQYF
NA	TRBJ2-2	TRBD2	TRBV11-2	TGTGCCAGCAGCTTAGCAGCGGGGGGGGCCGGGGAGCTGTTTTTT	CASSLAAGGAGELFF
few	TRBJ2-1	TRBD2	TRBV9	TGTGCCAGCAGCGTAAGTAGCGGGGTTGACAATGAGCAGTTCTTC	CASSVSSGVDNEQFF
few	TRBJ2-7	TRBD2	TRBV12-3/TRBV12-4	TGTGCCAGCAGTCAGCGGACTAGCGGACATTCGGGCGAGCAGTACTTC	CASSQRTSGHSGEQYF
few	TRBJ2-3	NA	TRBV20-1	TGCAGTGCGAGGCTCTCGGCAGATACGCAGTATTTT	CSARLSADTQYF
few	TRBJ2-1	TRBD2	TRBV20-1	TGCAGTGCTAGAAGTTTTGGGACTAGCGGGATAGGAAATGAGCAGTTCTTC	CSARSFGTSGIGNEQFF
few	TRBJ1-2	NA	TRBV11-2	TGTGCCAGCAGCTTAACAGACGCCGGTAACTATGGCTACACCTTC	CASSLTDAGNYGYTF
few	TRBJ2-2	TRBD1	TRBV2	TGTGCCAGCAGGGACAGGGGTACCGGGGAGCTGTTTTTT	CASRDRGTGELFF
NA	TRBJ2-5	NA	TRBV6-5	TGTGCCAGCAGTTACTCGAAAGAACTAGAGACCCAGTACTTC	CASSYSKELETQYF
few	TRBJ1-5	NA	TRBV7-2	TGTGCCAGCAGCTTAGTCGGGGCAGGGGCTTATCAGCCCCAGCATTTT	CASSLVGAGAYQPQHF
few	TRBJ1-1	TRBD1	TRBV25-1	TGTGCCAGCAGGGGGACAGGGATTAACACTGAAGCTTTCTTT	CASRGTGINTEAFF
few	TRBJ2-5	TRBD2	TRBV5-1	TGCGCCAGCAGCTTTGATCCGGGACTAGCCCGATACAATGAGCAGTACTTC	CASSFDPGLARYNEQYF
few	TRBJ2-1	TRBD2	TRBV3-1	TGTGCCAGCAGCAATAACGGGAGGGCATCCTACAATGAGCAGTTCTTC	CASSNNGRASYNEQFF
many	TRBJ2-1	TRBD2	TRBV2	TGTGCCACCGTAGGACTAGCGGGGACCTACAATGAGCAGTTCTTC	CATVGLAGTYNEQFF
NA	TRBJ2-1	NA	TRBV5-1	TGCGCCAGCAGCTTGCGGCAAGAGACCCAGTTCTTC	CASSLRQETQFF
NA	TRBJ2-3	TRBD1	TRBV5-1	TGCGCCAGCAGCCCCGGACAGGGGGAAACAGATACGCAGTATTTT	CASSPGQGETDTQYF
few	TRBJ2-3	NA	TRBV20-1	TGCAGTGAGAGGGTGGGCACGGATACGCAGTATTTT	CSERVGTDTQYF
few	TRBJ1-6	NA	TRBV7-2	TGTGCCAGCAGCCCTACCACCTTTGGCCGGACCTTAAGATCACCCCTCCACTTT	CASSPTTFGRTLRSPLHF
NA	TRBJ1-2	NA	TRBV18	TGTGCCAGCTCACCACTACCAGACGGGCCTAACTATGGCTACACCTTC	CASSPLPDGPNYGYTF
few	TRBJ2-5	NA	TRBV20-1	TGCAGTGCTACCCCCAGGGCCGAAGAGACCCAGTACTTC	CSATPRAEETQYF
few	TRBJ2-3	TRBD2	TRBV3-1	TGTGCCAGCAGCCAAGTCGCGGGACTAGCGGGACATACGCAGTATTTT	CASSQVAGLAGHTQYF
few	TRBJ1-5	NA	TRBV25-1	TGTGCCAGCAGTGAAGGACACCGCAATCAGCCCCAGCATTTT	CASSEGHRNQPQHF
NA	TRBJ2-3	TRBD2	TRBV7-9	TGTGCCAGCAGCTTTCTAGCGGGGGGGCAGGCAGATACGCAGTATTTT	CASSFLAGGQADTQYF
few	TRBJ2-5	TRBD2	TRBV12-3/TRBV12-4	TGTGCCAGCAGTTCAAGGACTAGCGGGGGTTCCCTGTGGGAGCAGTACTTC	CASSSRTSGGSLWEQYF
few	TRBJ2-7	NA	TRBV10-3	TGTGCCATCAGTGGGACCATCCGTGGAGAGCAGTACTTC	CAISGTIRGEQYF
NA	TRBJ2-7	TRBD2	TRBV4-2	TGTGCCAGCAGCCAACGCGGGACTAGCGCCTCTCTCGAGCAGTACTTC	CASSQRGTSASLEQYF
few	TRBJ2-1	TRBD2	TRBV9	TGTGCCAGCAGCGGTCTAGCGGGAGTTCTTTCGGAGAATGAGCAGTTCTTC	CASSGLAGVLSENEQFF
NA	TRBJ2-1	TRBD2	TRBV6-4	TGTGCCAGCAGTGACTCAGGGTCTAGCGGGGGTCTGTCCCTACGGTACAATGAGCAGTTCTTC	CASSDSGSSGGLSLRYNEQFF
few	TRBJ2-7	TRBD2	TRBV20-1	TGCAGTGCTAGAGATCCTAGCGGGGGGCCCTCCGAGCAGTACTTC	CSARDPSGGPSEQYF
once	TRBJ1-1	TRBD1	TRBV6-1	TGTGCCAGCAACCGGGCGGGACAGATGAACACTGAAGCTTTCTTT	CASNRAGQMNTEAFF
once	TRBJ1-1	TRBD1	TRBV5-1	TGCGCCAGCAGCCCCCGTGGGGGGGGACAGGGGTACACTGAAGCTTTCTTT	CASSPRGGGQGYTEAFF
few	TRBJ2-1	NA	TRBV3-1	TGTGCCAGCAGCCAAGTGCAGGTAACCTACAATGAGCAGTTCTTC	CASSQVQVTYNEQFF